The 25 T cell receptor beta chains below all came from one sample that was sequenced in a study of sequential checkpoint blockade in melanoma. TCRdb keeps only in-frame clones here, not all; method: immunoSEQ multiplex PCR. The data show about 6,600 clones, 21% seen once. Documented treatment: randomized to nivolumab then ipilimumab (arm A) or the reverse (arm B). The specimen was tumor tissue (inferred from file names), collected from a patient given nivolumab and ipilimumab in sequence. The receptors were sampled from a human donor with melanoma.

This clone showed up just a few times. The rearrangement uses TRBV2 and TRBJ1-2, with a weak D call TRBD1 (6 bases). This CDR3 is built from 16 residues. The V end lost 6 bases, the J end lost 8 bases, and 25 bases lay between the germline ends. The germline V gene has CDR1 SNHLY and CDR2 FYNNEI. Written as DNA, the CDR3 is TGTGCCAGCAGACCGACTTCAGGACAGACGAATATCGGCTACACCTTC. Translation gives CASRPTSGQTNIGYTF.

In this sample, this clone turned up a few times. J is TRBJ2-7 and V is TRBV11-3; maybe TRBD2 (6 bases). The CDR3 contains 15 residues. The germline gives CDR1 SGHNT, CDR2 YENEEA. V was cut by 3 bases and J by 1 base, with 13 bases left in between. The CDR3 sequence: CASSLSLGLSYEQYF. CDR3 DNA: TGTGCCAGCAGCTTGTCATTAGGACTATCCTACGAGCAGTACTTC.

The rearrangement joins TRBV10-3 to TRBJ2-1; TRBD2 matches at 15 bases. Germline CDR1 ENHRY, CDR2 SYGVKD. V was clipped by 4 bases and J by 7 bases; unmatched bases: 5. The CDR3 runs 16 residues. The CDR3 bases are TGTGCCATCAGTGCGGGACTAGCGGGAGGAAGTAATGAGCAGTTCTTC. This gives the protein CAISAGLAGGSNEQFF.

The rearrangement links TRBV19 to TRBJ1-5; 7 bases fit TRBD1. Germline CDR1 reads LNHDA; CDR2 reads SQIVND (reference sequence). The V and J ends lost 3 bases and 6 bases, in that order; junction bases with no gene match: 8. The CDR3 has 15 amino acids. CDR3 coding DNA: TGTGCCAGTAGTATTAGGTGGTCAGGGGGTCAGCCCCAGCATTTT. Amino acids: CASSIRWSGGQPQHF.

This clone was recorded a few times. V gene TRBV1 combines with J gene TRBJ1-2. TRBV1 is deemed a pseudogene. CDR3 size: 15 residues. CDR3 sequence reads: CASRQSEGSNYGYTF. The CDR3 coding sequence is TGCGCCAGCAGGCAGAGCGAGGGATCAAACTATGGCTACACCTTC.

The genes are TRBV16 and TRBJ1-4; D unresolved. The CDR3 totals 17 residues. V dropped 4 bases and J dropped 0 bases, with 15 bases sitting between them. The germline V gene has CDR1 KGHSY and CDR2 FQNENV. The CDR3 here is CASSPRNPGATNEKLFF. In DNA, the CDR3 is TGTGCCAGCAGCCCCAGAAATCCTGGTGCAACTAATGAAAAACTGTTTTTT.

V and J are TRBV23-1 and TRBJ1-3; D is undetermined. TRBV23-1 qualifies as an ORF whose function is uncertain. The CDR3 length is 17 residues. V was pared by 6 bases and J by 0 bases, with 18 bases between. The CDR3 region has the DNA TGCGCCAGCAGCAACATGGCCTCCGGGCCCTCTGGAAACACCATATATTTT. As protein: CASSNMASGPSGNTIYF.

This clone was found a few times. The CDR3 spells CSVVDPANQETQYF. CDR3 sequence (DNA): TGCAGCGTTGTGGATCCAGCCAACCAAGAGACCCAGTACTTC. The chain recombines TRBV29-1 with TRBJ2-5; D call uncertain. The CDR3 sequence is 14 residues long. V was trimmed by 4 bases and J by 0 bases, leaving 12 bases between them. Germline values: CDR1 SQVTM, CDR2 ANQGSEA.

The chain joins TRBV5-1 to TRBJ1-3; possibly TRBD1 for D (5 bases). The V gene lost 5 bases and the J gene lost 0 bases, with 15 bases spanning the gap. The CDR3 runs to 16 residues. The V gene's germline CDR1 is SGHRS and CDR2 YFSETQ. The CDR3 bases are TGCGCCAGCAGGGGGGGAGCACGGAGCTCTGGAAACACCATATATTTT. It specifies CASRGGARSSGNTIYF.

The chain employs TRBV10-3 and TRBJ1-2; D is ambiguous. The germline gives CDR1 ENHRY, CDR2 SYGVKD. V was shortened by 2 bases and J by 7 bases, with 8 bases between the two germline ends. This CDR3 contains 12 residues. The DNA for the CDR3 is TGTGCCATCAGTGAGAATACCAGTGGCTACACCTTC. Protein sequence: CAISENTSGYTF.

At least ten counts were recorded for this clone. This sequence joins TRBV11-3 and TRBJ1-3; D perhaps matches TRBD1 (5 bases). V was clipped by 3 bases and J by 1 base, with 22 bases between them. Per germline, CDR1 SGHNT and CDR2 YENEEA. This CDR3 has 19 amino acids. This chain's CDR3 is CASSLKVQGATSSGNTIYF. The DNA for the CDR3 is TGTGCCAGCAGCTTGAAGGTGCAGGGAGCTACCTCATCTGGAAACACCATATATTTT.

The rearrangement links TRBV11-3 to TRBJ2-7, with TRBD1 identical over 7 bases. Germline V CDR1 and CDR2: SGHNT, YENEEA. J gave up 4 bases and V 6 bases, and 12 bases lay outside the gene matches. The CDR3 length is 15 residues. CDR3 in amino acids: CASSPRGRRLYEQYF. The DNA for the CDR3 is TGTGCCAGCAGTCCGAGGGGGCGGAGGCTATACGAGCAGTACTTC.

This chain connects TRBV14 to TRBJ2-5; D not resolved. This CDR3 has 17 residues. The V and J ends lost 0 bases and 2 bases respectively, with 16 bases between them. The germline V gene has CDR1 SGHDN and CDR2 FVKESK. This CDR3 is CASSQDLSLPSQETQYF. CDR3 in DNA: TGTGCCAGCAGCCAAGATCTGAGCCTCCCCTCACAAGAGACCCAGTACTTC.

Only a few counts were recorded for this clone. The CDR3: CASSFQGTDTQYF. CDR3 DNA sequence: TGCGCCAGCAGCTTTCAGGGGACAGATACGCAGTATTTT. The rearrangement joins TRBV23-1 to TRBJ2-3; possibly TRBD1 for D (6 bases). TRBV23-1 is designated an ORF whose function remains uncertain. Trimming pared 6 bases from V and 3 bases from J, leaving 10 bases between. The CDR3 has 13 amino acids.

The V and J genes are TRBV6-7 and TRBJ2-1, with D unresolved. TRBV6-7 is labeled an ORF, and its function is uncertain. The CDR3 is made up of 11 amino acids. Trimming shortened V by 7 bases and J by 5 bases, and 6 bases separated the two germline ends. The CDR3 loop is CASNNHNEQFF. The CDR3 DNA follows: TGTGCCAGCAATAACCACAATGAGCAGTTCTTC.

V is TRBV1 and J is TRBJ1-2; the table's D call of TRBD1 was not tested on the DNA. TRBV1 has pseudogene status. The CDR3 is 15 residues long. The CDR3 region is CASSLYKGAIYGYTF. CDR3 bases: TGCGCCAGCAGCCTTTACAAGGGGGCTATCTATGGCTACACCTTC.

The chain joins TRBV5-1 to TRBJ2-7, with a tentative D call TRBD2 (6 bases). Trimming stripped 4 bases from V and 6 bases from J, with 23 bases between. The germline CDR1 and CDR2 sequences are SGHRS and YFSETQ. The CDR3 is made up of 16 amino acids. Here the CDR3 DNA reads TGCGCCAGCAGCCCTTGGGGACTCGGGATGCCTAGCGAGCAGTACTTC. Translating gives CASSPWGLGMPSEQYF.

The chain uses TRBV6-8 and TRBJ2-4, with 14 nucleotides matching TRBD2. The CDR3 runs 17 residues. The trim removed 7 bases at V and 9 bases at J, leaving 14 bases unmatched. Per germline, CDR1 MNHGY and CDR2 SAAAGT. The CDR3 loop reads CASTSDGTSGSWGIQYF. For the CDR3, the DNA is TGTGCCAGCACTTCGGACGGGACTAGCGGGAGCTGGGGCATTCAGTACTTC.

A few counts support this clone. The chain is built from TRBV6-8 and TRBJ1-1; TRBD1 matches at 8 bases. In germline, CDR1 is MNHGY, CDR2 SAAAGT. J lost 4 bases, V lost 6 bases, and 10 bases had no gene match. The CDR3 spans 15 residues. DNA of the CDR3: TGTGCCAGCAGCCCGGCGACAGGGGAGGTCACTGAAGCTTTCTTT. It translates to CASSPATGEVTEAFF.

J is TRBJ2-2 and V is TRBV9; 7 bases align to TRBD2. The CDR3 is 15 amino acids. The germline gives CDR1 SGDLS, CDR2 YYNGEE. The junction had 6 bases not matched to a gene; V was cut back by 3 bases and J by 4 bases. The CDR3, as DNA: TGTGCCAGCAGCGGATCGGGAGGCCCCACCGGGGAGCTGTTTTTT. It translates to CASSGSGGPTGELFF.

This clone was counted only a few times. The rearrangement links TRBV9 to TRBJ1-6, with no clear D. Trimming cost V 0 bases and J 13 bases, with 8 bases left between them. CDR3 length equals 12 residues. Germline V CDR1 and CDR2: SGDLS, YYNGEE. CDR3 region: CASSVAGGPLHF. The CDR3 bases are TGTGCCAGCAGCGTAGCGGGTGGGCCCCTCCACTTT.

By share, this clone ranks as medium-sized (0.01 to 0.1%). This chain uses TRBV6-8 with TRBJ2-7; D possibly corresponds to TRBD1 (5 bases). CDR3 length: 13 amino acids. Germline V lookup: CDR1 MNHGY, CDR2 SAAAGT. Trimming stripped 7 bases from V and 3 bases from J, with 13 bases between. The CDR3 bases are TGTGCCAGCACCCCAGGGTGGTTCTACGAGCAGTACTTC. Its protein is CASTPGWFYEQYF.

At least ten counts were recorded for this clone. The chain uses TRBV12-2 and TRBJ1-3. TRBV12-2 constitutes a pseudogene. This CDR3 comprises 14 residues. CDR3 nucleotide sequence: TGTGTGTCGGGACGTCCCCTCTCTGGAAACACCATATATTTT. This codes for CVSGRPLSGNTIYF.

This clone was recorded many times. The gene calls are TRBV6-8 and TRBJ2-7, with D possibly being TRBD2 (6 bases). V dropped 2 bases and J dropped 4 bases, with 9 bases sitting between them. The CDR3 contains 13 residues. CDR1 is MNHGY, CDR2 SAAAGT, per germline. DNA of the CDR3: TGTGCCAGCAGTTACGGGGGGACGTACGAGCAGTACTTC. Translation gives CASSYGGTYEQYF.

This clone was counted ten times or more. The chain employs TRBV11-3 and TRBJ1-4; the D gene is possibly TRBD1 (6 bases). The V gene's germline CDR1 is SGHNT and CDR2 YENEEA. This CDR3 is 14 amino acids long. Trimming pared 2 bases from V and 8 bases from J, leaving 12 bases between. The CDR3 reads CASSLSTGGEKLFF. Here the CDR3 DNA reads TGTGCCAGCAGCTTATCGACAGGCGGGGAAAAACTGTTTTTT.